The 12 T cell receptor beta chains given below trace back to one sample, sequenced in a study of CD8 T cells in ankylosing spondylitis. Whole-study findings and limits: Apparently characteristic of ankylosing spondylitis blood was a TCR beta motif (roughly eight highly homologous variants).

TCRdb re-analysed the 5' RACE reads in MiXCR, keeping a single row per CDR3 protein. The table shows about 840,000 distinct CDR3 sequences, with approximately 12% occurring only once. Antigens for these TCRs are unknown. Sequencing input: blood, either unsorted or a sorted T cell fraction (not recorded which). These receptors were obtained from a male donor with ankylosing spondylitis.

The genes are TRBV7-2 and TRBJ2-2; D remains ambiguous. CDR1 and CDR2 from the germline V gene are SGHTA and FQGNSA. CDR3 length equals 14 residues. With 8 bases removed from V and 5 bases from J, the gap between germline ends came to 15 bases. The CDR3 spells CASVLGSRTGELFF. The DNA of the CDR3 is TGTGCCAGCGTTTTAGGCAGTAGAACCGGGGAGCTGTTTTTT.

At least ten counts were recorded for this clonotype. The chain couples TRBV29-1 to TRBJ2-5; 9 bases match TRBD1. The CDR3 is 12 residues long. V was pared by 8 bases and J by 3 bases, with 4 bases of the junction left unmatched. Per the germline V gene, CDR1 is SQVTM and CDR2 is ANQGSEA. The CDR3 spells CSTRTGEETQYF. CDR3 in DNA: TGCAGCACGAGGACAGGGGAAGAGACCCAGTACTTC.

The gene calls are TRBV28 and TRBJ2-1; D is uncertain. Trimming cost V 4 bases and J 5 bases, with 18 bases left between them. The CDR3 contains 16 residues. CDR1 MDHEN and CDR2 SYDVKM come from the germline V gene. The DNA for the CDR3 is TGTGCCAGCAGTTCCCCCTTTAGGGTTCTCAACAATGAGCAGTTCTTC. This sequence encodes CASSSPFRVLNNEQFF.

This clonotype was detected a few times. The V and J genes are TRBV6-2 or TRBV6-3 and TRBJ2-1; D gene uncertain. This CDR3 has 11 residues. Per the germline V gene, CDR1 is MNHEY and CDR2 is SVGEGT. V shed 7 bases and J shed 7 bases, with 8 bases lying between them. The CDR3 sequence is CASTDRNEQFF. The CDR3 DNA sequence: TGTGCCAGCACCGATAGAAATGAGCAGTTCTTC.

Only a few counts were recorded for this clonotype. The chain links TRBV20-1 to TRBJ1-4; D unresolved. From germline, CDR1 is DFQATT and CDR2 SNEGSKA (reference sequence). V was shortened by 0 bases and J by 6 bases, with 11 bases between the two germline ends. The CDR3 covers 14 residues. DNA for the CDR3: TGCAGTGCTAGAGATCCCCGCCGTGATGAAAAACTGTTTTTT. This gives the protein CSARDPRRDEKLFF.

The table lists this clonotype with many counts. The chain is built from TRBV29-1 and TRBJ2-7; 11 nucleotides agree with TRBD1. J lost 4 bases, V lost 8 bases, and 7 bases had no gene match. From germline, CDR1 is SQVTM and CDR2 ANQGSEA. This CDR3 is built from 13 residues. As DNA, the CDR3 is TGCAGCTATTCCGGGACAGGGGGTTACGAGCAGTACTTC. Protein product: CSYSGTGGYEQYF.

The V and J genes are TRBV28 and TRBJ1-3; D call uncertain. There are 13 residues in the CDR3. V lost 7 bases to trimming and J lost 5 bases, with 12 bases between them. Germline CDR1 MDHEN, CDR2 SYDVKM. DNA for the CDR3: TGTGCCAGCACAACTTATACAAGAAACACCATATATTTT. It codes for CASTTYTRNTIYF.

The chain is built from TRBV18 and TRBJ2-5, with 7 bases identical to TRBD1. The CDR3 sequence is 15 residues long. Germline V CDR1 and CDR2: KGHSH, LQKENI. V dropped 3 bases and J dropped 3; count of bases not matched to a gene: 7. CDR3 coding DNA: TGTGCCAGCTCACCCCATCCTGGACAGGAAGAGACCCAGTACTTC. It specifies CASSPHPGQEETQYF.

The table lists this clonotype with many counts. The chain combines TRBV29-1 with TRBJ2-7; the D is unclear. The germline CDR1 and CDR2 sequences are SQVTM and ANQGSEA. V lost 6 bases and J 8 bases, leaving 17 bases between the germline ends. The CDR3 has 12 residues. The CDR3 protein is CSVKLETAKQYF. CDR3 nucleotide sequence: TGCAGCGTAAAATTAGAGACCGCTAAGCAGTACTTC.

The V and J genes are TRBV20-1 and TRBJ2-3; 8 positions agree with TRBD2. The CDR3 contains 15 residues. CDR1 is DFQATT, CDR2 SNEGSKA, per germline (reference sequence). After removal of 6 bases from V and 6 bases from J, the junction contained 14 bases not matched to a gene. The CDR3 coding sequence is TGCAGTGCCACCCTTGGAGAAAGCGGGAGTGATACGCAGTATTTT. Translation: CSATLGESGSDTQYF.

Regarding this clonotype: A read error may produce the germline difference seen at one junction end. CDR3 DNA: TGCAGTGCCGGGACAGGACTCAACGGTAACTTC. It codes for CSAGTGLNGNF. The chain combines TRBV20-1 with TRBJ2-7; the match to TRBD1 covers 8 bases. Germline assignment: CDR1 DFQATT and CDR2 SNEGSKA (reference sequence). There are 11 residues in the CDR3.

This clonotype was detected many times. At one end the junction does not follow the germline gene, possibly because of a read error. The CDR3 sequence is CSARGLAGSETQYF. CDR3 in DNA: TGCAGTGCCAGAGGACTAGCGGGATCAGAGACCCAGTACTTC. The V call is TRBV20-1, the J call TRBJ2-5; TRBD2 agrees at 12 bases. This CDR3 contains 14 residues. CDR1 and CDR2 from the germline V gene are DFQATT and SNEGSKA (reference sequence).